Following are 7 T cell receptor beta chains from one sample sequenced in a study of OX40 agonist ivuxolimab in advanced cancers. Generated by immunoSEQ multiplex PCR, the TCRdb table keeps only in-frame clones and is missing some. This sample has about 58,000 clones, with approximately 86% found just once. The material was CD4+ or CD8+ T cells sorted from blood, obtained in a trial of the OX40 agonist ivuxolimab. These receptor sequences come from an adult with an advanced solid tumor such as melanoma, head and neck, liver or kidney cancer.

The V gene is TRBV10-1, the J gene TRBJ2-1; 9 nucleotides match TRBD1. This CDR3 has 16 amino acids. CDR1 is WNHNN, CDR2 SYGVQD, per germline (reference sequence). V shed 3 bases and J 7 bases; nucleotides not matched to a gene: 10. CDR3 loop: CASSESGTGSWNEQFF. The CDR3 nucleotides are TGCGCCAGCAGTGAATCAGGGACAGGGAGTTGGAATGAGCAGTTCTTC.

J is TRBJ2-2 and V is TRBV5-1; D unclear. Looked up from germline, CDR1 is SGHRS and CDR2 is YFSETQ. Trimming removed 0 bases from V and 4 bases from J, with 4 bases in between. The CDR3 is made up of 13 amino acids. The CDR3 region is CASSLEFTGELFF. CDR3 sequence (DNA): TGCGCCAGCAGCTTGGAGTTCACCGGGGAGCTGTTTTTT.

The V and J genes are TRBV6-1 and TRBJ1-1; possible D gene TRBD1, 5 bases. This CDR3 is built from 14 residues. Germline lookup yields CDR1 MNHNS and CDR2 SASEGT. V lost 7 bases and J 1 base, leaving 13 bases between the germline ends. CDR3 nucleotides: TGTGCCAGCACCTACGGGACGGGGAACACTGAAGCTTTCTTT. Protein product: CASTYGTGNTEAFF.

This clone showed up just once. The chain employs TRBV6-5 and TRBJ2-5, with 7 bases aligning to TRBD1. The ends lost 6 bases at V and 4 bases at J; junction bases unmatched: 5. The germline V gene encodes CDR1 MNHEY and CDR2 SVGAGI. This CDR3 is built from 13 residues. The CDR3 loop is CASRYTGVETQYF. CDR3 DNA sequence: TGTGCCAGCAGATACACAGGGGTAGAGACCCAGTACTTC.

The CDR3 bases are TGTGCCAGCAGCGTGAGTCTACCCACAGATACGCAGTATTTT. It is translated as CASSVSLPTDTQYF. The chain carries TRBV7-9 and TRBJ2-3, with D unresolved. The V and J ends lost 5 bases and 2 bases respectively, with 11 bases between them. Germline CDR1 and CDR2: SEHNR and FQNEAQ (reference sequence). CDR3 length equals 14 residues.

The chain links TRBV12-5 to TRBJ1-1; D is possibly TRBD1 (5 bases). The CDR3 contains 15 residues. The germline CDR1 and CDR2 sequences are LGHNT and FRNRAP. Trimming removed 5 bases from V and 5 bases from J, with 18 bases in between. CDR3 in DNA: TGTGCTAGTGGTCTCCGTTCGGGGGGTGGTACTGAAGCTTTCTTT. Translating it yields CASGLRSGGGTEAFF.

J is TRBJ2-3 and V is TRBV15; D is undetermined. CDR1 is LNHNV, CDR2 YYDKDF, per germline (reference sequence). Deletions cut 2 bases from V and 1 base from J, with 16 bases between. The CDR3 runs to 17 residues. The CDR3 loop is CATSRPFGRRRTDTQYF. The CDR3 nucleotides read TGTGCCACCAGCAGACCCTTTGGGCGCCGCCGCACAGATACGCAGTATTTT.